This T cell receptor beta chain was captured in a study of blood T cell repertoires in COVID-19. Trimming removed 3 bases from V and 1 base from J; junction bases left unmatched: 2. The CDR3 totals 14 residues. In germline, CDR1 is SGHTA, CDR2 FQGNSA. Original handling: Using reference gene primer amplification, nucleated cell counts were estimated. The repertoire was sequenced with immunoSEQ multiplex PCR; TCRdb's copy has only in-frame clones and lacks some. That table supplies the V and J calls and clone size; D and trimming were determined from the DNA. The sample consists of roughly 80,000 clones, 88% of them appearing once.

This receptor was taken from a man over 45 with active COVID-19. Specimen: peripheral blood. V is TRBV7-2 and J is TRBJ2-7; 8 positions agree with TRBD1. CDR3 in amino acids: CASSFDRGSYEQYF. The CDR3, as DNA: TGTGCCAGCAGCTTTGACAGGGGATCCTACGAGCAGTACTTC.